The rows below give T cell receptor beta chains drawn from one sample of a study of cytomegalovirus exposure and HLA in healthy donors. The assay was immunoSEQ multiplex PCR, and TCRdb's table has in-frame clones only and misses some. There are about 130,000 clones in the sample; roughly 70% occur only once, and 6.6% lies in the top ten. What was sequenced was PBMCs. These receptors came from a man between 35 and 55 years old in good health and CMV-seropositive. The CDR3 runs from the conserved cysteine through the conserved F or W.

v_call	j_call	cdr3_aa
TRBV27	TRBJ2-1	CASGPDRVNEQFF
TRBV4-1	TRBJ1-6	CASSQGGRNSPLHF
TRBV11-2	TRBJ1-5	CASSSGTGRSQPQHF
TRBV6-5	TRBJ1-2	CATKKHQGNYGYTF
TRBV27	TRBJ1-2	CASRGETGGLGGYTF
TRBV11-2	TRBJ2-7	CASSLDPRTGSYEQYF
TRBV4-2	TRBJ2-7	CASSPGDTLNSYEQYF
TRBV10-2	TRBJ2-7	CASSDSLDRGRYEQYF
TRBV28	TRBJ1-4	CASGYEKLFF
TRBV7-8	TRBJ1-1	CASTLSVGASPNTEAFF
TRBV4-1	TRBJ1-1	CASSSRGGATSGTEAFF
TRBV6-4	TRBJ2-7	CASSSRTRAPYEQYF
TRBV6-1	TRBJ2-3	CASSDRGTSGTDTQYF
TRBV7-2	TRBJ1-1	CASSLDSFSGEAFF
TRBV18	TRBJ1-2	CASSRGTGNNYGYTF
TRBV5-1	TRBJ2-2	CASSPIDRGRNTGELFF
TRBV27	TRBJ1-6	CASSLSRHVTNSPLHF
TRBV7-9	TRBJ2-1	CASSLLAGAYNEQFF
TRBV5-1	TRBJ1-1	CASSWTGGNTEAFF
TRBV28	TRBJ2-1	CASRSMEAKAYNEQFF
TRBV27	TRBJ1-1	CASRQGGTLASTEAFF
TRBV11-2	TRBJ1-5	CASSPEGNQPQHF
TRBV18	TRBJ2-3	CASSPGQLGDTQYF
TRBV27	TRBJ2-5	CASSSFTSAQETQYF
TRBV4-1	TRBJ2-1	CASSLQRGAAHEQFF
TRBV30	TRBJ1-6	CAWGGGSSYNSPLHF
TRBV19	TRBJ2-5	CASSVFLQETQYF
TRBV11-2	TRBJ2-5	CASRLVRDRGQTQYF
TRBV10-2	TRBJ1-5	CASREGQGARTQHF
TRBV7-8	TRBJ2-3	CASSRAEGESTDTQYF
TRBV4-2	TRBJ1-2	CASSQTGQTSEGYTF
TRBV18	TRBJ1-6	CASSPKGASNSPLHF
TRBV5-1	TRBJ2-7	CASSFHWTGGGEQYF
TRBV9	TRBJ2-1	CASSLWGGPGNEQFF
TRBV5-1	TRBJ1-1	CASSLEGELNTEAFF
TRBV27	TRBJ1-6	CASSQGSYNSPLHF
TRBV5-1	TRBJ2-3	CASSSRTSGGAGKDTQYF
TRBV27	TRBJ2-3	CASRGDRLVTDTQYF
TRBV30	TRBJ2-7	CAWSPPPRGLEQYF
TRBV19	TRBJ1-5	CASTFGTGGGQPQHF
TRBV11-3	TRBJ2-7	CASPRDSIYEQYF
TRBV6-5	TRBJ2-6	CASSYGSSGANVLTF
TRBV5-1	TRBJ2-7	CASSLVVTGAGYEQYF